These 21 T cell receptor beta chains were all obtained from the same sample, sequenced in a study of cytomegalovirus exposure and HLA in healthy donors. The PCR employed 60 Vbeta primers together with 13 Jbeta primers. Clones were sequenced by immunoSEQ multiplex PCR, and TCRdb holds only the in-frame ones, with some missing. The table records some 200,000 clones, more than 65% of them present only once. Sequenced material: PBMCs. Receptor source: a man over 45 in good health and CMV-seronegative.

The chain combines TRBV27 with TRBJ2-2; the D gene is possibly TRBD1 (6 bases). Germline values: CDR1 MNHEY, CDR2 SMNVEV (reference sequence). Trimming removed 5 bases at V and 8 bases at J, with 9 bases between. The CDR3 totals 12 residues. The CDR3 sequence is CASSKQGGELFF. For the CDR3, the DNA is TGTGCCAGCAGTAAACAGGGAGGGGAGCTGTTTTTT.

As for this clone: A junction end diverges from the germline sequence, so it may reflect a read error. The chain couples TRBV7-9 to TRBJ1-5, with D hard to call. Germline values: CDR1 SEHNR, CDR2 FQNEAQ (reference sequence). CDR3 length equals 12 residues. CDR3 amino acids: CSSSITEQPQHF. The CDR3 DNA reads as TGTTCCAGCAGCATAACTGAACAGCCCCAGCATTTT.

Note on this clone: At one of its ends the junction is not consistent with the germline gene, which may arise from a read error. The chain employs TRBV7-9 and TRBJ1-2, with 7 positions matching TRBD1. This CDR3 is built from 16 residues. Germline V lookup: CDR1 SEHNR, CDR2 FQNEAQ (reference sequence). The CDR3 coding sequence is TGTTCCAGCAGCTCCCTACTGGGGACAGTCTCCTATGGCTACACCTTC. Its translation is CSSSSLLGTVSYGYTF.

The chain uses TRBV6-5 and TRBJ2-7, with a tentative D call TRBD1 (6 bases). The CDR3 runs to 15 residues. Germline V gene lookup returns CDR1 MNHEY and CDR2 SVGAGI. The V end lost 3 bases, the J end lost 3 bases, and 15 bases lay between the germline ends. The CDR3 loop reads CASSYGGEYFYEQYF. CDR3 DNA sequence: TGTGCCAGCAGTTATGGGGGCGAATACTTCTACGAGCAGTACTTC.

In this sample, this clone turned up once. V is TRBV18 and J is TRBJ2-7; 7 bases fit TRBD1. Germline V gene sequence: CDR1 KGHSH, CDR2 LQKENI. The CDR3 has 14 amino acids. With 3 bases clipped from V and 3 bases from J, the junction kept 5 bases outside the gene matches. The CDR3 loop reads CASSPYRGNYEQYF. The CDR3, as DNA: TGTGCCAGCTCACCTTACAGGGGCAACTACGAGCAGTACTTC. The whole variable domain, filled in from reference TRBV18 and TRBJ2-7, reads NAGVMQNPRHLVRRRGQEARLRCSPMKGHSHVYWYRQLPEEGLKFMVYLQKENIIDESGMPKERFSAEFPKEGPSILRIQQVVRGDSAAYFCASSPYRGNYEQYFGPGTRLTVT.

CDR3 sequence: CASSPAGQETQYF. CDR3 bases: TGTGCCAGTAGTCCCGCAGGGCAAGAGACCCAGTACTTC. The V gene is TRBV19, the J gene TRBJ2-5; possible D gene TRBD1, 5 bases. CDR1 is LNHDA, CDR2 SQIVND, per germline (reference sequence). Trimming stripped 5 bases from V and 2 bases from J, with 9 bases between. This CDR3 spans 13 amino acids.

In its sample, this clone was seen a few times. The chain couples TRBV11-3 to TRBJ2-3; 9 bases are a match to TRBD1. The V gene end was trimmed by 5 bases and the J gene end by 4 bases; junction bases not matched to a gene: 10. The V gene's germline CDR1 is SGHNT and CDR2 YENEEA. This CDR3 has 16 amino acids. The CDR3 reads CASSGGQGPPADTQYF. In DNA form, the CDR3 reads TGTGCCAGCAGCGGAGGACAGGGGCCCCCCGCAGATACGCAGTATTTT.

DNA of the CDR3: TGTGCCAGCAGCCCCTCGGAGGTCCAAGAGACCCAGTACTTC. It translates to CASSPSEVQETQYF. This chain uses TRBV7-8 with TRBJ2-5; TRBD2 is a possible D gene (5 bases). This CDR3 has 14 residues. Trimming stripped 5 bases from V and 1 base from J, with 11 bases between. Germline CDR1 reads SGHVS; CDR2 reads FQNEAQ.

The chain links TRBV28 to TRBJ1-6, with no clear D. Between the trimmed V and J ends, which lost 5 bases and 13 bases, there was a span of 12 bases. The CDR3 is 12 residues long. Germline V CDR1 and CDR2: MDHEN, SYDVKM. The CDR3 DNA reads TGTGCCAGCAGTCCCTCCTCCCGGCCCCTCCACTTT. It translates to CASSPSSRPLHF.

For the CDR3, the DNA is TGTGCCAGTACGGGGACAGTTAGCAATCAGCCCCAGCATTTT. Protein sequence: CASTGTVSNQPQHF. The rearrangement links TRBV19 to TRBJ1-5; TRBD1 agrees at 7 bases. The CDR3 is made up of 14 amino acids. The J segment lost 0 bases and the V segment lost 7 bases, leaving 3 bases of the junction unmatched. Looked up from germline, CDR1 is LNHDA and CDR2 is SQIVND (reference sequence).

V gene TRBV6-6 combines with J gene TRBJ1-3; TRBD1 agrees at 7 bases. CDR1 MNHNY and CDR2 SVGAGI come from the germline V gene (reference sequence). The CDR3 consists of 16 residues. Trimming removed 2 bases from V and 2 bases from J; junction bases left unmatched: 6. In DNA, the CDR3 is TGTGCCAGCAGTTACCTTAAAACAGGGGCTGGAAACACCATATATTTT. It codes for CASSYLKTGAGNTIYF.

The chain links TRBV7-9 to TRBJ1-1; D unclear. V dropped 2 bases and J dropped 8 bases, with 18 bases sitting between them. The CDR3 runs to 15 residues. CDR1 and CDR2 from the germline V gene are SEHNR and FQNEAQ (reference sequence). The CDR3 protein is CASSLTLDFFGEAFF. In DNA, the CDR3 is TGTGCCAGCAGCTTAACCCTAGACTTTTTCGGGGAAGCTTTCTTT.

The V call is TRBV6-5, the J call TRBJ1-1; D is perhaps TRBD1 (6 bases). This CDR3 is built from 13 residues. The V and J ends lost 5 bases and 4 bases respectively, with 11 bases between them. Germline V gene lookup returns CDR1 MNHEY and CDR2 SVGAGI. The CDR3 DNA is TGTGCCAGCAGTAATAGGGGGGGCACTGAAGCTTTCTTT. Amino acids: CASSNRGGTEAFF.

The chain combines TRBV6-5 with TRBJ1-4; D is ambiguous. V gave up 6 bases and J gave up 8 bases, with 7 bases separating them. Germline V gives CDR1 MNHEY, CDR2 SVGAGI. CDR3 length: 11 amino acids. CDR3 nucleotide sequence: TGTGCCAGCAGCCGAGGGGAAAAACTGTTTTTT. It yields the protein CASSRGEKLFF.

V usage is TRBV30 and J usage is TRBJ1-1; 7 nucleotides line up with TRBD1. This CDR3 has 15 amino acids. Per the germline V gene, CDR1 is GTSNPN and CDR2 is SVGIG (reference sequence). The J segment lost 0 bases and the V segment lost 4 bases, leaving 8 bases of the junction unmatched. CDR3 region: CAWNRPGTVNTEAFF. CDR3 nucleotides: TGTGCCTGGAACAGACCCGGGACAGTGAACACTGAAGCTTTCTTT.

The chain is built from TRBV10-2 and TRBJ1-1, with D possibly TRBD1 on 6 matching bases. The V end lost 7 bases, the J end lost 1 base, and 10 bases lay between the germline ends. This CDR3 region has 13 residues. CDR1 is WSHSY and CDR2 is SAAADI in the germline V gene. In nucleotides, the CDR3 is TGCGCCAGCACATGGACAGCGAACACTGAAGCTTTCTTT. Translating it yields CASTWTANTEAFF.

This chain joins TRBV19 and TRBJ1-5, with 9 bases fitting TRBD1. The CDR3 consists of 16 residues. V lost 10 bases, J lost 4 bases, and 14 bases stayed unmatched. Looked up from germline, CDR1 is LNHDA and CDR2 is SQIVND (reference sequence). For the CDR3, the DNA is TGTGCCACCCGAGAAAGCCGGGGACAGGGTAATCAGCCCCAGCATTTT. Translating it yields CATRESRGQGNQPQHF. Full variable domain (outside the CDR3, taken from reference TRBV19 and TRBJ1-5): DGGITQSPKYLFRKEGQNVTLSCEQNLNHDAMYWYRQDPGQGLRLIYYSQIVNDFQKGDIAEGYSVSREKKESFPLTVTSAQKNPTAFYLCATRESRGQGNQPQHFGDGTRLSIL.

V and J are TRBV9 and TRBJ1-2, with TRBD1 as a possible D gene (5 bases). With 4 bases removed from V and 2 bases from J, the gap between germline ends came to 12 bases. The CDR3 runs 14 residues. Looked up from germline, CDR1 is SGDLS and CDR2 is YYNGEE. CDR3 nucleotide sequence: TGTGCCAGCAGCCCCCCGCAGGGCAACTATGGCTACACCTTC. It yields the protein CASSPPQGNYGYTF.

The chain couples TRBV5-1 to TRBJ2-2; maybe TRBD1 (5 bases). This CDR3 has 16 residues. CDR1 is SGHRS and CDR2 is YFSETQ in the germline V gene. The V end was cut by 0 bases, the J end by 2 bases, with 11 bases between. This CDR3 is CASSLGVRENTGELFF. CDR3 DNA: TGCGCCAGCAGCTTGGGGGTCAGGGAAAACACCGGGGAGCTGTTTTTT.

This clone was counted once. Written as DNA, the CDR3 is TGCAGCGTCGGTTCCACTGAAGCTTTCTTT. Its translation is CSVGSTEAFF. The J gene is TRBJ1-1, the V gene TRBV29-1; D remains ambiguous. Between the trimmed V and J ends, which lost 6 bases and 4 bases, there was a span of 6 bases. The germline CDR1 and CDR2 sequences are SQVTM and ANQGSEA. CDR3 length: 10 amino acids. Filled out from reference TRBV29-1 and TRBJ1-1, the complete variable domain reads SAVISQKPSRDICQRGTSLTIQCQVDSQVTMMFWYRQQPGQSLTLIATANQGSEATYESGFVIDKFPISRPNLTFSTLTVSNMSPEDSSIYLCSVGSTEAFFGQGTRLTVV.

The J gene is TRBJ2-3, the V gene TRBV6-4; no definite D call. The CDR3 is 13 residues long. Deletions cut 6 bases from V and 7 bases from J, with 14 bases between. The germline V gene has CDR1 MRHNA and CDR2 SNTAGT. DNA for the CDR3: TGTGCCAGCAGCGCCAAAATGCCTAATACGCAGTATTTT. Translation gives CASSAKMPNTQYF.